Described below is a single T cell receptor beta chain sequence and its context. Its antigen remains unidentified. PCR employed 60 Vbeta and 13 Jbeta primers. Assay: immunoSEQ multiplex PCR; the TCRdb copy retains only in-frame clones and omits some. The sample has some 180,000 clones, 82% seen once; the top ten hold around 1.7%. This sample is part of a study of cytomegalovirus exposure and HLA in healthy donors. Study results and caveats: The presence/absence work took it that sequencing depth was about the same across donors.

The CDR3 length is 15 residues. Trimming took off 4 bases at V and 0 bases at J, with 13 bases between the two ends. Germline V gene lookup returns CDR1 LNHDA and CDR2 SQIVND (reference sequence). The receptor was isolated from a woman younger than 30 in good health and CMV-seronegative. The J gene is TRBJ2-7, the V gene TRBV19; possible D gene TRBD2, 5 bases. Sequenced input: PBMCs. CDR3 DNA: TGTGCCAGTAGTAGGTCCCTAGCTTCCTCCTACGAGCAGTACTTC. This sequence encodes CASSRSLASSYEQYF.